This entry features one T cell receptor beta chain sequence. Its target is not known. The data were produced by immunoSEQ multiplex PCR, yet TCRdb's version contains in-frame clones alone and is incomplete. The top ten hold 3.1% of the sample, which has around 81,000 clones, approximately 80% seen once. Germline assignment: CDR1 LNHDA and CDR2 SQIVND (reference sequence). The CDR3 contains 16 residues. V was trimmed by 6 bases and J by 0 bases, leaving 17 bases between them. The data originate from a study of neoadjuvant anti-PD-1 for oral cavity cancer. Findings of the study overall: Higher pretreatment blood Treg/Th17 ratios correlated with higher pretreatment blood and lower post-treatment tumor TCRbeta clonality.

No culture or expansion preceded analysis of these blood cells. This TCR was recovered from a person aged 40-85 years with oral cavity squamous cell carcinoma. This specimen was PBMCs, taken before nivolumab (anti-PD-1) treatment. This rearrangement joins TRBV19 to TRBJ1-2; the D is unclear. As DNA, the CDR3 is TGTGCCAGTAGAATGGGCGGGTTGACGTCTAACTATGGCTACACCTTC. Translated: CASRMGGLTSNYGYTF.